The 16 T cell receptor beta chains given below trace back to one sample, sequenced in a study of a mutant IDH1 vaccine in newly diagnosed glioma. This table comes from immunoSEQ multiplex PCR, and its TCRdb copy is limited to in-frame clones, with some not included. The table includes about 72,000 clones, over 70% detected once. Time point specified: week 23, last vaccination. One vaccine dose held 300 ug of mutant IDH1 20-mer peptide and came with topical imiquimod. These receptors have no identified antigens. Sequencing was performed on PBMCs, taken from a glioma patient whose treatment included an IDH1 peptide vaccine. The receptors here all came from a man aged 18-30 years with glioma.

The chain combines TRBV25-1 with TRBJ2-3; D possibly uses TRBD1 or TRBD2 (5 bases each). V dropped 1 base and J dropped 4 bases, with 12 bases sitting between them. Germline V gene sequence: CDR1 MGHDK, CDR2 SYGVNS. This CDR3 spans 15 amino acids. As DNA, the CDR3 is TGTGCCAGCAGTGAATTTGTGTTGGGGGCAGATACGCAGTATTTT. Encoded protein: CASSEFVLGADTQYF.

This rearrangement joins TRBV2 to TRBJ1-2; D is possibly TRBD1 (5 bases). The CDR3 runs to 14 residues. Deletions cut 6 bases from V and 4 bases from J, with 15 bases between. Germline lookup yields CDR1 SNHLY and CDR2 FYNNEI. The CDR3 region has the DNA TGTGCCAGCAGCGGGACGAGGCCATCCTATGGCTACACCTTC. This gives the protein CASSGTRPSYGYTF.

The chain couples TRBV7-9 to TRBJ2-7; no definite D call. The V gene's germline CDR1 is SEHNR and CDR2 FQNEAQ (reference sequence). The CDR3 totals 14 residues. Trimming took off 5 bases at V and 0 bases at J, with 11 bases between the two ends. CDR3 in DNA: TGTGCCAGCAGCCCTAGACACCACTCCTACGAGCAGTACTTC. The encoded protein is CASSPRHHSYEQYF.

This rearrangement joins TRBV19 to TRBJ1-5, with D maybe TRBD1 (5 bases). The CDR3 loop spans 13 amino acids. The V end lost 5 bases, the J end lost 6 bases, and 11 bases lay between the germline ends. From germline, CDR1 is LNHDA and CDR2 SQIVND (reference sequence). The CDR3 here is CASSGQGFQPQHF. CDR3 nucleotide sequence: TGTGCCAGTAGTGGACAAGGGTTTCAGCCCCAGCATTTT. The full variable domain, rest sourced from reference TRBV19 and TRBJ1-5, is DGGITQSPKYLFRKEGQNVTLSCEQNLNHDAMYWYRQDPGQGLRLIYYSQIVNDFQKGDIAEGYSVSREKKESFPLTVTSAQKNPTAFYLCASSGQGFQPQHFGDGTRLSIL.

The V gene is TRBV14, the J gene TRBJ2-2, with D unclear. CDR3 length: 17 residues. V shed 4 bases and J shed 0 bases, with 15 bases lying between them. CDR1 is SGHDN and CDR2 is FVKESK in the germline V gene. The CDR3, as DNA: TGTGCCAGCAGCCGGTTCTCCGGCACCGCGAACACCGGGGAGCTGTTTTTT. Its translation: CASSRFSGTANTGELFF. Full variable domain (remainder filled in from reference TRBV14 and TRBJ2-2): EAGVTQFPSHSVIEKGQTVTLRCDPISGHDNLYWYRRVMGKEIKFLLHFVKESKQDESGMPNNRFLAERTGGTYSTLKVQPAELEDSGVYFCASSRFSGTANTGELFFGEGSRLTVL.

V gene TRBV2 combines with J gene TRBJ1-3, with TRBD1 matching over 9 bases. V was clipped by 8 bases and J by 4 bases; unmatched bases: 9. CDR1 SNHLY and CDR2 FYNNEI come from the germline V gene. The CDR3 runs 15 residues. CDR3 sequence reads: CASQTSTGGGNTIYF. The DNA for the CDR3 is TGTGCCAGCCAAACCTCGACAGGGGGAGGAAACACCATATATTTT.

The sample holds one count of this clone. This sequence joins TRBV30 and TRBJ1-1; possibly TRBD1 for D (6 bases). V lost 4 bases and J 4 bases, leaving 10 bases between the germline ends. The V gene's germline CDR1 is GTSNPN and CDR2 SVGIG (reference sequence). There are 12 residues in the CDR3. The CDR3 DNA reads TGTGCCTGGAAGGGGGGATTCACTGAAGCTTTCTTT. This gives the protein CAWKGGFTEAFF.

V is TRBV4-3 and J is TRBJ2-7; D may correspond to TRBD1 or TRBD2 (5 bases each). The V gene lost 1 base and the J gene lost 0 bases, with 19 bases spanning the gap. Germline V gene data show CDR1 as LGHNA and CDR2 as YSLEER. The CDR3 totals 18 residues. The CDR3 sequence: CASSQAGIRGAFSYEQYF. Written as DNA, the CDR3 is TGCGCCAGCAGCCAAGCCGGTATACGAGGGGCCTTCTCCTACGAGCAGTACTTC.

The chain joins TRBV10-3 to TRBJ2-7; D ambiguous. This CDR3 contains 14 residues. CDR1 is ENHRY, CDR2 SYGVKD, per germline. Trimming cost V 0 bases and J 7 bases, with 13 bases left between them. The CDR3: CAISESLPTVEQYF. The CDR3 nucleotides read TGTGCCATCAGTGAGTCACTACCCACTGTAGAGCAGTACTTC.

This sequence joins TRBV10-3 and TRBJ1-1; 10 positions agree with TRBD1. Germline V lookup: CDR1 ENHRY, CDR2 SYGVKD. This CDR3 is built from 13 residues. J gave up 6 bases and V 6 bases, and 4 bases lay outside the gene matches. CDR3 in DNA: TGTGCCATCAGCGGGACAGGGGTGGCTGAAGCTTTCTTT. Translation gives CAISGTGVAEAFF.

V gene TRBV6-5 combines with J gene TRBJ2-7; D remains ambiguous. V gave up 4 bases and J gave up 2 bases, with 15 bases separating them. This CDR3 region has 15 residues. Germline-derived CDR1 and CDR2 are MNHEY and SVGAGI. The CDR3 loop is CASSLSPRSTYEQYF. For the CDR3, the DNA is TGTGCCAGCAGTTTAAGCCCACGGTCAACCTACGAGCAGTACTTC.

The chain joins TRBV9 to TRBJ2-1; 10 bases map to TRBD2. V shed 4 bases and J 6 bases; nucleotides not matched to a gene: 7. The CDR3 runs to 15 residues. Germline values: CDR1 SGDLS, CDR2 YYNGEE. The CDR3 here is CASSQSLAGGNEQFF. DNA for the CDR3: TGTGCCAGCAGCCAATCGTTAGCGGGAGGCAATGAGCAGTTCTTC.

This clone was detected once. The genes are TRBV30 and TRBJ1-6; TRBD1 agrees at 12 bases. The CDR3 spans 15 residues. The V and J ends lost 1 base and 6 bases, in that order; junction bases with no gene match: 1. CDR1 and CDR2 (germline): GTSNPN, SVGIG (reference sequence). The CDR3 bases are TGTGCCTGGAGTGCGGGACAGGGGGCTAATTCACCCCTCCACTTT. Translating it yields CAWSAGQGANSPLHF.

This chain connects TRBV19 to TRBJ2-7, with 9 bases lining up with TRBD1. CDR1 and CDR2 (germline): LNHDA, SQIVND (reference sequence). V lost 7 bases, J lost 3 bases, and 7 bases stayed unmatched. The CDR3 runs 14 residues. CDR3 loop: CASKTGTGNYEQYF. As DNA, the CDR3 is TGTGCCAGTAAAACCGGGACAGGGAACTACGAGCAGTACTTC. Filled out from reference TRBV19 and TRBJ2-7, the complete variable domain reads DGGITQSPKYLFRKEGQNVTLSCEQNLNHDAMYWYRQDPGQGLRLIYYSQIVNDFQKGDIAEGYSVSREKKESFPLTVTSAQKNPTAFYLCASKTGTGNYEQYFGPGTRLTVT.

The chain employs TRBV27 and TRBJ1-2; D is perhaps TRBD1 (6 bases). The germline V and J ends were trimmed by 5 bases and 5 bases, with 24 bases remaining between them. Germline V gives CDR1 MNHEY, CDR2 SMNVEV (reference sequence). This CDR3 comprises 17 residues. CDR3 sequence reads: CASSIKGPDRPPYGYTF. The CDR3 region has the DNA TGTGCCAGCAGTATAAAGGGCCCTGACAGGCCCCCGTATGGCTACACCTTC.

This chain connects TRBV7-9 to TRBJ2-1, with 7 positions matching TRBD1. The trim removed 5 bases at V and 9 bases at J, leaving 13 bases unmatched. Germline V gene data show CDR1 as SEHNR and CDR2 as FQNEAQ (reference sequence). This CDR3 is 15 amino acids long. CDR3 DNA: TGTGCCAGCAGCCATTCCATGATAGGGGGCCGTGAGCAGTTCTTC. Its translation is CASSHSMIGGREQFF.